The 9 T cell receptor beta chains below come from one sample, sequenced in a study of blood T cell repertoires in COVID-19. TCRdb's copy holds only in-frame clones and misses some; the assay was immunoSEQ multiplex PCR. The table has approximately 140,000 clones, 65% to 90% seen once. Material: peripheral blood. The receptors were gathered from a man between 65 and 85 years old with acute or convalescent COVID-19.

The chain joins TRBV25-1 to TRBJ2-7; 9 nucleotides align to TRBD1. The ends lost 4 bases at V and 5 bases at J; junction bases unmatched: 6. From germline, CDR1 is MGHDK and CDR2 SYGVNS. There are 14 residues in the CDR3. DNA for the CDR3: TGTGCCAGCAGTGTCACCGGGACAGGGAACGAGCAGTACTTC. Translating gives CASSVTGTGNEQYF.

This clone was detected only once. This chain links TRBV5-1 with TRBJ1-1; tentatively, D is TRBD1 (6 bases). Germline V CDR1 and CDR2: SGHRS, YFSETQ. This CDR3 has 14 amino acids. Trimming cost V 3 bases and J 4 bases, with 13 bases left between them. The CDR3 bases are TGCGCCAGCAGCTCCCCCGGACAGTCCACTGAAGCTTTCTTT. This gives the protein CASSSPGQSTEAFF. The full variable domain, in which reference TRBV5-1 and TRBJ1-1 provide the parts outside the CDR3, is KAGVTQTPRYLIKTRGQQVTLSCSPISGHRSVSWYQQTPGQGLQFLFEYFSETQRNKGNFPGRFSGRQFSNSRSEMNVSTLELGDSALYLCASSSPGQSTEAFFGQGTRLTVV.

This clone has just a few counts. The chain couples TRBV11-3 to TRBJ2-2, with D possibly matching TRBD2 (6 bases). The length of the CDR3 is 14 residues. The V and J ends lost 3 bases and 4 bases respectively, with 9 bases between them. Germline loops: CDR1 SGHNT, CDR2 YENEEA. CDR3 region: CASSLAGTTGELFF. DNA of the CDR3: TGTGCCAGCAGCTTGGCGGGGACCACCGGGGAGCTGTTTTTT.

The J gene is TRBJ1-3, the V gene TRBV9; D is possibly TRBD1 (5 bases). The CDR3 runs to 16 residues. The ends were cut back, 4 bases at V and 0 bases at J, with 14 bases in the middle. Germline assignment: CDR1 SGDLS and CDR2 YYNGEE. The CDR3 spells CASSTRGGYSGNTIYF. The CDR3 coding sequence is TGTGCCAGCAGCACCCGGGGGGGTTACTCTGGAAACACCATATATTTT.

V and J are TRBV6-2 or TRBV6-3 and TRBJ2-4; 12 nucleotides line up with TRBD2. This CDR3 is built from 20 residues. Germline CDR1 MNHEY, CDR2 SVGEGT. The junction had 14 bases not matched to a gene; V was cut back by 5 bases and J by 0 bases. The chain's CDR3 is CASSPHQLAGGGGAKNIQYF. The CDR3 coding sequence is TGTGCCAGCAGTCCCCACCAACTAGCGGGAGGAGGAGGAGCCAAAAACATTCAGTACTTC.

The V gene is TRBV5-1, the J gene TRBJ2-5; TRBD1 aligns across 7 bases. Looked up from germline, CDR1 is SGHRS and CDR2 is YFSETQ. The V gene end was trimmed by 3 bases and the J gene end by 5 bases; junction bases not matched to a gene: 10. The CDR3 spans 15 residues. The CDR3 sequence: CASSSTRQGRETQYF. CDR3 nucleotide sequence: TGCGCCAGCAGCTCGACAAGACAGGGAAGGGAGACCCAGTACTTC.

The chain links TRBV6-2 or TRBV6-3 to TRBJ2-7, with TRBD2 matching 8 bases. Per the germline V gene, CDR1 is MNHEY and CDR2 is SVGEGT. The CDR3 is 16 amino acids. The J segment lost 2 bases and the V segment lost 4 bases, leaving 10 bases of the junction unmatched. CDR3 amino acids: CASSSGVAGSTYEQYF. CDR3 DNA sequence: TGTGCCAGCAGTTCCGGGGTAGCGGGAAGCACCTACGAGCAGTACTTC.

This clone is a singleton in its sample. V gene TRBV7-3 combines with J gene TRBJ2-1, with TRBD2 matching 10 bases. CDR1 and CDR2 (germline): SGHTA, FQGTGA. The CDR3 loop spans 21 amino acids. Trimming cost V 0 bases and J 0 bases; bases outside gene matches: 14. The CDR3: CASSLTPWTSGLHNSYNEQFF. The CDR3, as DNA: TGTGCCAGCAGCTTAACTCCCTGGACTAGCGGACTACACAACTCCTACAATGAGCAGTTCTTC.

CDR3 in amino acids: CASRSRGLYYQPQHF. DNA of the CDR3: TGTGCCAGCAGATCCAGGGGGCTGTATTATCAGCCCCAGCATTTT. The J gene is TRBJ1-5, the V gene TRBV28, with 8 bases aligning to TRBD1. The trim removed 6 bases at V and 5 bases at J, leaving 9 bases unmatched. Germline CDR1 is MDHEN and CDR2 is SYDVKM. This CDR3 has 15 residues. Supplemented by reference TRBV28 and TRBJ1-5, the full variable domain reads DVKVTQSSRYLVKRTGEKVFLECVQDMDHENMFWYRQDPGLGLRLIYFSYDVKMKEKGDIPEGYSVSREKKERFSLILESASTNQTSMYLCASRSRGLYYQPQHFGDGTRLSIL.